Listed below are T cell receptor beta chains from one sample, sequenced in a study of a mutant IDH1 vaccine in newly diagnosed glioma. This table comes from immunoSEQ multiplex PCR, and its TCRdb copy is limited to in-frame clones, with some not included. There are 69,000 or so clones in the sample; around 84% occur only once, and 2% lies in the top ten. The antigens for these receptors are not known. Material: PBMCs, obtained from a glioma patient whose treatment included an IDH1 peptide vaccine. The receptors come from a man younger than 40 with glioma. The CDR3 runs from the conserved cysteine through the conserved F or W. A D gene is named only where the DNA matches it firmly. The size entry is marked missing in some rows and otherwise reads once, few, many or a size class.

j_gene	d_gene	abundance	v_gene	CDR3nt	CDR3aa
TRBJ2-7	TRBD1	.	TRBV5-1	TGCGCCAGCAGCCTTCAGGGGGCGAGCTCCTACGAGCAGTACTTC	CASSLQGASSYEQYF
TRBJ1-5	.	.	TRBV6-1	TGTGCCAGCAGCCGGGTGGGGGTAGGCAATCAGCCCCAGCATTTT	CASSRVGVGNQPQHF
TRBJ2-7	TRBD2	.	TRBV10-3	TGTGCCAGCAGTACCAACCCCTATAGCGGGATCGGCTACGAGCAGTACTTC	CASSTNPYSGIGYEQYF
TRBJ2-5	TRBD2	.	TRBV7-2	TGTGCCAGCAGCCCAACTAGCGGGGGACTGTACTTC	CASSPTSGGLYF
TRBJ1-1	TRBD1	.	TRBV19	TGTGCCAGTAGTAAGGGCGACAGGGGTTGGGGCACTGAAGCTTTCTTT	CASSKGDRGWGTEAFF
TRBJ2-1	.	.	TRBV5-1	TGCGCCAGCAGCTTGGCCACACAGGGTCGGAGCACTTACAATGAGCAGTTCTTC	CASSLATQGRSTYNEQFF
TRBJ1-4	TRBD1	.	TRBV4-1	TGCGCCAGCGCTATTAGAGACAGGGGCTTAGAAAAACTGTTTTTT	CASAIRDRGLEKLFF
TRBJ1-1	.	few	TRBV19	TGTGCCAGTAGTAACTCCAGGGGAGTTACTGAAGCTTTCTTT	CASSNSRGVTEAFF
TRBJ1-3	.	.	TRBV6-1	TGTGCCACCGCTACAGATTCTGGAAACACCATATATTTT	CATATDSGNTIYF
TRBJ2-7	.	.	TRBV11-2	TGTGCCAGCAGCCCAGGGGCCCGGGGGCGCTTGGGCTACGAGCAGTACTTC	CASSPGARGRLGYEQYF
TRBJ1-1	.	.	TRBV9	TGTGCCAGCAGCGCCGCAAGGGCAGCTTTTTTGAACACTGAAGCTTTCTTT	CASSAARAAFLNTEAFF
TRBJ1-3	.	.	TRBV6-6	TGTGCCAGCAGTTATGGTAGTACTGGAAACACCATATATTTT	CASSYGSTGNTIYF
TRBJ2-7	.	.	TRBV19	TGTGCCAGTAGTACCCAGGGGGGCACCGAGCAGTACTTC	CASSTQGGTEQYF
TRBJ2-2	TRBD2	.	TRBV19	TGTGCCAGTAGTATTGGGGCGGGAGTTAACACCGGGGAGCTGTTTTTT	CASSIGAGVNTGELFF
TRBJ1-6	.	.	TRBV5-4	TGTGCCAGCAGCTTGGCAGGGTATAATTCACCCCTCCACTTT	CASSLAGYNSPLHF
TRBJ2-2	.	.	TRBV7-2	TGTGCCAGCAGCTTAATAGGGGGAACCGGGGAGCTGTTTTTT	CASSLIGGTGELFF
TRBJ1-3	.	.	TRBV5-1	TGCGCCAGCAGCTCCTCGAGTCTTCCCTCTGGAAACACCATATATTTT	CASSSSSLPSGNTIYF
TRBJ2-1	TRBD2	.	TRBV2	TGTGCCAGCATACTAGCGGGTTATCCTCGACACAATGAGCAGTTCTTC	CASILAGYPRHNEQFF
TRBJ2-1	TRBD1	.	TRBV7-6	TGTGCCAGCAGCGACCGGGACAGGGGTAAAAATGAGCAGTTCTTC	CASSDRDRGKNEQFF
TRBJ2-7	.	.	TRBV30	TGTGCCCTGGGGGTCCACTCCATCTACGAGCAGTACTTC	CALGVHSIYEQYF
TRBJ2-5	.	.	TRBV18	TGTGCCAGCTCACCCCTCCCGGAGGGGACCCAGTACTTC	CASSPLPEGTQYF
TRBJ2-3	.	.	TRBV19	TGTGCCAGACCCGGGGGACAGAGATATACGCAGTATTTT	CARPGGQRYTQYF
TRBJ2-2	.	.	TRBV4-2	TGTGCCAGCAGCCCGATAGGGACACTAACTTCCACCGGGGAGCTGTTTTTT	CASSPIGTLTSTGELFF
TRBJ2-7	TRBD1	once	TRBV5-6	TGTGCCAGATCGGTAGGACGGACAGGGCGGCGGCTTGCCTACGAGCAGTACTTC	CARSVGRTGRRLAYEQYF
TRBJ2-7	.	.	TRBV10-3	TGTGCCATCAGTGAGTCTGGTGGGTTCGAGCAGTACTTC	CAISESGGFEQYF
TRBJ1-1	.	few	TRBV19	TGTGCCAGTAGCATCAACGGAGGGCGCACTGAAGCTTTCTTT	CASSINGGRTEAFF
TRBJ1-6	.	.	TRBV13	TGTGCCAGCAGCTTCGGACGATCGAATTCACCCCTCCACTTT	CASSFGRSNSPLHF
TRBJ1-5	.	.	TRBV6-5	TGTGCCAGCAGTTACTCAAGTGGTCAGCCCCAGCATTTT	CASSYSSGQPQHF
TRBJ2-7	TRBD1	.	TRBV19	TGTGCCACCCTCGACAGGGGCCACTACGAGCAGTACTTC	CATLDRGHYEQYF
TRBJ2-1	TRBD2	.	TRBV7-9	TGTGCCAGCAGCTTAGACCTAGCGGGGGACACCGGGCAGTTCTTC	CASSLDLAGDTGQFF
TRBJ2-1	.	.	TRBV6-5	TGTGCCAGCAGTTACTCCAGGGTCTACAATGAGCAGTTCTTC	CASSYSRVYNEQFF
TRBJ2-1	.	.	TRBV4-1	TGCGCCAGCAGCCAAGATCTAAGCGGTCAGAATGAGCAGTTCTTC	CASSQDLSGQNEQFF
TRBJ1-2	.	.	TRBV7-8	TGTGCCAGCAGTTTGGGGGCACTCGGTGGCTACACCTTC	CASSLGALGGYTF
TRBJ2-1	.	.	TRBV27	TGTGCCAGCAGTTTCGGACTTAACGCGGAGCAGTTCTTC	CASSFGLNAEQFF
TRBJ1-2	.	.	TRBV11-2	TGTGCCAGCAGCTTAGGTGGAGCCCTTAACTATGGCTACACCTTC	CASSLGGALNYGYTF
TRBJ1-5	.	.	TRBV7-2	TGTGCCAGCAGCCCCAACCTAGGCAATCAGCCCCAGCATTTT	CASSPNLGNQPQHF
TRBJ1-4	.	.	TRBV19	TGTGCCAGTAGTAGGGGCCAGGAGAATGAAAAACTGTTTTTT	CASSRGQENEKLFF
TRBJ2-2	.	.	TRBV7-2	TGTGCCAGCAGCCCTCGACAGAAAGACCCCACCGGGGAGCTGTTTTTT	CASSPRQKDPTGELFF
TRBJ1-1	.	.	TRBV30	TGTGCCTGTGGACATAGGAACACTGAAGCTTTCTTT	CACGHRNTEAFF
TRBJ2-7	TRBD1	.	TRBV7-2	TGTGCCAGCAGCTTAGATTGGACAGGGGACGAGCAGTACTTC	CASSLDWTGDEQYF
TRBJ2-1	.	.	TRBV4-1	TGCGCCAGCACCGCTGGGGCTGGTGGCTCCTACAATGAGCAGTTCTTC	CASTAGAGGSYNEQFF
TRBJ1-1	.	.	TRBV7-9	TGTGCCAGCAGCTTAGTCAGTACAAACACTGAAGCTTTCTTT	CASSLVSTNTEAFF